The sequence of this T cell receptor beta chain was determined in a study of T-cell reconstitution after alpha-beta-depleted transplantation in children. Researchers prepared the TCRbeta library using unique molecular identifiers, the study reports. MiXCR was run by TCRdb on the PCR reads, yielding one entry per CDR3 protein. The table lists about 540,000 distinct CDR3 sequences, 18% of them singletons. The germline V gene encodes CDR1 SGHRS and CDR2 YFSETQ. This CDR3 is 15 amino acids long. The V end was cut by 1 base, the J end by 2 bases, with 10 bases between. The chain links TRBV5-1 to TRBJ2-1; possible D gene TRBD2, 6 bases. This receptor was taken from a human donor who donated a stem cell graft to a child with acute lymphoblastic leukemia. The sample here was PBMCs from the stem cell graft donor, taken from the stem cell graft. For the CDR3, the DNA is TGCGCCAGCAGCTTGCCAGGGAGGCCCTACAATGAGCAGTTCTTC. Residues: CASSLPGRPYNEQFF.